What follows describes a single T cell receptor beta chain. Its target is unknown. This record belongs to a study of CD4 T cells in relation to SARS-CoV-2 and coronaviruses. CD4+ T cells from unexposed donors were obtained before the COVID-19 pandemic (2011-2018). Isolation of CD4+ T cells took place after approximately 11 days in culture. Unexposed-donor CD4+ T cells were probed with SARS-CoV-2 S/N and four cold-coronavirus spikes, cells permitting. Study results and limitations: In around three fifths of donors, memory CD4+ clonotypes crossrecognized SARS-CoV-2 and at least one common cold coronavirus spike.

CDR3 length: 14 residues. Germline loops: CDR1 SGHTS, CDR2 YDEGEE. Between the trimmed V and J ends, which lost 4 bases and 0 bases, there was a span of 5 bases. Assay used: immunoSEQ multiplex PCR; TCRdb lists only in-frame clones, some missing. Seen here are about 19,000 clones, 75% to 85% observed once, and the top ten hold around a tenth. The gene calls are TRBV5-8 and TRBJ2-6; no firm D call. This receptor was obtained from a human donor in good health. Sequences were obtained from CD4+ T cells from PBMCs, cultured in vitro. The CDR3 DNA is TGTGCCAGCAGCAGGAACTCTGGGGCCAACGTCCTGACTTTC. Protein: CASSRNSGANVLTF.